This T cell receptor beta chain was sequenced during a study of post-analysis software for immune sequencing data. General study points: A few TRBV segments (TRBV5-6, TRBV5-1 and TRBV20-1 among them) occurred more frequently in patients than in controls.

V shed 2 bases and J shed 4 bases, with 15 bases lying between them. The germline V gene encodes CDR1 SGHTA and CDR2 FQGNSA. The CDR3 sequence is 16 residues long. Concerning this clonotype: The target antigen is unknown.

Incorporated into the TCR beta cDNA libraries were unique molecular identifiers, which served to reduce PCR and sequencing biases. MiXCR, run by TCRdb on the PCR reads, gives a single entry per CDR3 protein. Of hundreds of thousands of distinct CDR3 sequences detected, 25% to 30% appear once; the ten largest clones hold roughly 0.57%. The receptor comes from a girl aged 10 to 17 with multiple sclerosis. The specimen sequenced was blood. The chain has TRBV7-2 and TRBJ2-1, with D tentatively TRBD2 (6 bases). The CDR3 sequence: CASSLPLAGTYNEQFF. The CDR3 region has the DNA TGTGCCAGCAGCTTACCCCTCGCGGGGACTTACAATGAGCAGTTCTTC.